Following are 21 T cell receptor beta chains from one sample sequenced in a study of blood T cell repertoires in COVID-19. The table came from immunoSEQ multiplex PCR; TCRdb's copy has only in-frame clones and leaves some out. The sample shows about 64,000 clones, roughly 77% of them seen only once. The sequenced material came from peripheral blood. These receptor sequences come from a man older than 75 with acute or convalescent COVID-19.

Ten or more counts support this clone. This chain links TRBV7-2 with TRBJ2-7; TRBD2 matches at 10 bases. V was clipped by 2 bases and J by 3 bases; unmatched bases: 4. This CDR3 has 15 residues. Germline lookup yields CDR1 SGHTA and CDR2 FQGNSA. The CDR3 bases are TGTGCCAGCAGCTTAAGGGCTAGCGGGAGCTACGAGCAGTACTTC. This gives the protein CASSLRASGSYEQYF.

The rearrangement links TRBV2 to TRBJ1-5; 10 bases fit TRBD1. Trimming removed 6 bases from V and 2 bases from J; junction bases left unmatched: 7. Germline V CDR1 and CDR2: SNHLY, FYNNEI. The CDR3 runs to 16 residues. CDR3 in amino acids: CASRADRGLRNQPQHF. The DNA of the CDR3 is TGTGCCAGCAGGGCAGACAGGGGGCTACGCAATCAGCCCCAGCATTTT.

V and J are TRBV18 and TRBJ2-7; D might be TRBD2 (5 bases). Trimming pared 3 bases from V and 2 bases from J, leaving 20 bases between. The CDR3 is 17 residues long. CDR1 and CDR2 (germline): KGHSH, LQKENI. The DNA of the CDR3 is TGTGCCAGCTCACCCCTGTCCCCCTCCGCGGGCCCCTACGAGCAGTACTTC. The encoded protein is CASSPLSPSAGPYEQYF.

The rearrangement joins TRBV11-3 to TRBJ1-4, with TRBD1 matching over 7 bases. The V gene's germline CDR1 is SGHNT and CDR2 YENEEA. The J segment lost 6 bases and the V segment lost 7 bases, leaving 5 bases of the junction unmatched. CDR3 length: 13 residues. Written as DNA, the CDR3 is TGTGCCAGCACCAAAGGGACAGATGAAAAACTGTTTTTT. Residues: CASTKGTDEKLFF.

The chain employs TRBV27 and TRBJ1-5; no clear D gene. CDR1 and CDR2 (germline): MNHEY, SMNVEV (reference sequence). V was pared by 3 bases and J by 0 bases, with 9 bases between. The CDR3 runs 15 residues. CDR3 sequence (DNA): TGTGCCAGCAGTTTTCGAGCCCTTAGCAATCAGCCCCAGCATTTT. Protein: CASSFRALSNQPQHF.

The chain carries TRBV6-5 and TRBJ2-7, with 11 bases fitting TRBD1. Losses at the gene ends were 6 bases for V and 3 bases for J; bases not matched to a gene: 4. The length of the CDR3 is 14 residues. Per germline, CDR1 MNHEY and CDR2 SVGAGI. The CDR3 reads CASRRTGGDYEQYF. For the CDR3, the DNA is TGTGCCAGCAGAAGGACAGGGGGCGACTACGAGCAGTACTTC.

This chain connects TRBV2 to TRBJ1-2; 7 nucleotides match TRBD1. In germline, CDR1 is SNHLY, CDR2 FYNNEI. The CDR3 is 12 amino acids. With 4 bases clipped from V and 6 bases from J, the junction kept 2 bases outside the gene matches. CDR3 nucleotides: TGTGCCAGCAGTGCCACAGGGGATGGCTACACCTTC. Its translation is CASSATGDGYTF. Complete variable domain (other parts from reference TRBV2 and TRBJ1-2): EPEVTQTPSHQVTQMGQEVILRCVPISNHLYFYWYRQILGQKVEFLVSFYNNEISEKSEIFDDQFSVERPDGSNFTLKIRSTKLEDSAMYFCASSATGDGYTFGSGTRLTVV.

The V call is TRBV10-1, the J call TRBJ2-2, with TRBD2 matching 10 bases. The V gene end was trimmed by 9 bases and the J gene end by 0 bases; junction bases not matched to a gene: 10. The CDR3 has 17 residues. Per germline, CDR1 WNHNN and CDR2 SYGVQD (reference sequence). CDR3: CASRGPGLAANTGELFF. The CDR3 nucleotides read TGCGCCAGTAGAGGACCCGGACTAGCGGCGAACACCGGGGAGCTGTTTTTT.

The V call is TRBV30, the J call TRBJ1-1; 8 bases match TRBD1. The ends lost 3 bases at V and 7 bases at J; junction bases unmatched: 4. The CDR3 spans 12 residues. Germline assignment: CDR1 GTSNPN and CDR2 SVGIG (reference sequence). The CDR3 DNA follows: TGTGCCTGGAGCCCTGGACAGGGTGAAGCTTTCTTT. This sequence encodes CAWSPGQGEAFF.

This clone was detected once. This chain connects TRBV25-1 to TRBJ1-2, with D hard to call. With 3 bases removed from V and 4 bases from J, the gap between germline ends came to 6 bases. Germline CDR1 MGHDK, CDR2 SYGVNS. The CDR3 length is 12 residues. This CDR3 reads CASSDGLYGYTF. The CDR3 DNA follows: TGTGCCAGCAGTGACGGACTCTATGGCTACACCTTC.

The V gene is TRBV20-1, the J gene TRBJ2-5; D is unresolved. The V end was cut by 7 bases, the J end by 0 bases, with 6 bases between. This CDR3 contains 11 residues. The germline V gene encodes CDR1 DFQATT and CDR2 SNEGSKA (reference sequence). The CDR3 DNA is TGCAGTGGGCAACACCAAGAGACCCAGTACTTC. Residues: CSGQHQETQYF.

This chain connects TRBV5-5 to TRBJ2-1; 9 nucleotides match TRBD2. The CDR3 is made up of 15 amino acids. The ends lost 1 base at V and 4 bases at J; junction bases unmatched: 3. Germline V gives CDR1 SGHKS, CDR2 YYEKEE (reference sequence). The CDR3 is CASSLIAGEYNEQFF. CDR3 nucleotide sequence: TGTGCCAGCAGCTTGATAGCGGGGGAGTACAATGAGCAGTTCTTC.

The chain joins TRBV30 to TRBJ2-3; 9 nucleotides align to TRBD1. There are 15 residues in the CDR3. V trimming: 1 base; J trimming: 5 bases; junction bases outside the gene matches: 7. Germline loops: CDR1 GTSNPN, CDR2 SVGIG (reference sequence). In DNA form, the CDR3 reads TGTGCCTGGAGTGGGAGGGGACAGGGAAAAGATACGCAGTATTTT. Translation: CAWSGRGQGKDTQYF.

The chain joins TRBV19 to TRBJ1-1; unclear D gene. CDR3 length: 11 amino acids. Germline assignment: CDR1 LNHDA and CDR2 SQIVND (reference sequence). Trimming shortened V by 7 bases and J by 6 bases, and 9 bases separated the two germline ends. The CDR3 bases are TGTGCCAGTACTAACCCCGCTGAAGCTTTCTTT. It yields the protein CASTNPAEAFF.

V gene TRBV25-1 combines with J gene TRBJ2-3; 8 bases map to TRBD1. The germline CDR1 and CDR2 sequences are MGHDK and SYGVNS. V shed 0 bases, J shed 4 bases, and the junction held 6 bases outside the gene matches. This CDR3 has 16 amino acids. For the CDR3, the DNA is TGTGCCAGCAGTGAATATAGTCCCAGGGGGCCAGATACGCAGTATTTT. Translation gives CASSEYSPRGPDTQYF.

The CDR3 protein is CASSLGLGGRRGETQYF. DNA for the CDR3: TGTGCCAGCAGCTTGGGACTAGGGGGACGGCGCGGAGAGACCCAGTACTTC. This chain links TRBV7-9 with TRBJ2-5; TRBD2 aligns across 8 bases. V shed 3 bases, J shed 4 bases, and the junction held 13 bases outside the gene matches. CDR1 is SEHNR and CDR2 is FQNEAQ in the germline V gene (reference sequence). The CDR3 length is 17 residues.

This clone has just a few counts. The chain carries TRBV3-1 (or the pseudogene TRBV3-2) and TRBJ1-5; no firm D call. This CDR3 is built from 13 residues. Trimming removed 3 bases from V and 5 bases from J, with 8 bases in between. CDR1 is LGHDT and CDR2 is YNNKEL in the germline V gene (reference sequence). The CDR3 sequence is CASSQEVDQPQHF. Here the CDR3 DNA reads TGTGCCAGCAGCCAGGAGGTGGATCAGCCCCAGCATTTT.

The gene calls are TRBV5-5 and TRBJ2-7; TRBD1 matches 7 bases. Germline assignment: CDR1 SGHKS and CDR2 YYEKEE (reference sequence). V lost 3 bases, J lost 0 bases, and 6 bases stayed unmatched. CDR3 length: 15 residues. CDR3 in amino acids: CASSSESGGSYEQYF. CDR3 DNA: TGTGCCAGCAGCTCGGAGTCAGGGGGCTCCTACGAGCAGTACTTC.

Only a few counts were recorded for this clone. In DNA form, the CDR3 reads TGCGCCAGCAGCCTACATGGACAGTCCACTAACTATGGCTACACCTTC. This encodes CASSLHGQSTNYGYTF. The chain uses TRBV4-1 and TRBJ1-2; the D gene is possibly TRBD1 (6 bases). Germline V gives CDR1 MGHRA, CDR2 YSYEKL. The CDR3 is 16 residues long. Trimming took 4 bases from V and 0 from J, leaving 15 bases between them.

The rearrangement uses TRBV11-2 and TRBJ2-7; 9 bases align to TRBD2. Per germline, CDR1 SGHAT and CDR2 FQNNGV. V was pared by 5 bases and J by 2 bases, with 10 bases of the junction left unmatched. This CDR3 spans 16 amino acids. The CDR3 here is CASSPHGLAGTYEQYF. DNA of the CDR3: TGTGCCAGCAGCCCCCACGGGCTAGCGGGGACCTACGAGCAGTACTTC. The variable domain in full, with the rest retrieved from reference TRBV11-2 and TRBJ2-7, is EAGVAQSPRYKIIEKRQSVAFWCNPISGHATLYWYQQILGQGPKLLIQFQNNGVVDDSQLPKDRFSAERLKGVDSTLKIQPAKLEDSAVYLCASSPHGLAGTYEQYFGPGTRLTVT.

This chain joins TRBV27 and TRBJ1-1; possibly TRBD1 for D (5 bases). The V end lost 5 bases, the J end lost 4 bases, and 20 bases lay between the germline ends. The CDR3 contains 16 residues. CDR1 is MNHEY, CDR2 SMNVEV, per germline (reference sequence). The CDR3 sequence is CASSIRTTRRGTEAFF. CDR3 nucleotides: TGTGCCAGCAGTATCCGGACAACCCGGCGGGGCACTGAAGCTTTCTTT.